The next 10 T cell receptor beta chains were all read from a single sample in a study of blood T cell repertoires in COVID-19. Generated by immunoSEQ multiplex PCR, the TCRdb table keeps only in-frame clones and is missing some. The sample lists fewer than 20,000 clones, just under 90% occurring once. The sample was peripheral blood. The receptors derive from a human donor in a cohort sampled during active COVID-19.

The chain employs TRBV29-1 and TRBJ2-3; D possibly corresponds to TRBD1 (6 bases). Trimming removed 8 bases at V and 2 bases at J, with 14 bases between. The CDR3 is 13 residues long. CDR1 is SQVTM, CDR2 ANQGSEA, per germline. For the CDR3, the DNA is TGCAGCTCAAGGACAGTTCTCACAGATACGCAGTATTTT. It codes for CSSRTVLTDTQYF.

V and J are TRBV27 and TRBJ1-1; D unclear. Deletions cut 5 bases from V and 1 base from J, with 14 bases between. Germline loops: CDR1 MNHEY, CDR2 SMNVEV (reference sequence). This CDR3 is 15 amino acids long. This CDR3 is CASSPDGGWNTEAFF. As DNA, the CDR3 is TGTGCCAGCAGTCCCGACGGCGGGTGGAACACTGAAGCTTTCTTT.

This clone was observed a few times. This sequence joins TRBV19 and TRBJ2-7; 9 positions match TRBD1. The CDR3 has 12 residues. V lost 7 bases to trimming and J lost 6 bases; unmatched junction nucleotides: 4. Germline lookup yields CDR1 LNHDA and CDR2 SQIVND (reference sequence). For the CDR3, the DNA is TGTGCCAGTACCGGGACAGGGACCGAGCAGTACTTC. Translating gives CASTGTGTEQYF. Combining the CDR3 with reference TRBV19 and TRBJ2-7 gives the whole variable domain DGGITQSPKYLFRKEGQNVTLSCEQNLNHDAMYWYRQDPGQGLRLIYYSQIVNDFQKGDIAEGYSVSREKKESFPLTVTSAQKNPTAFYLCASTGTGTEQYFGPGTRLTVT.

The CDR3 spells CASSTPGQGTINEQYF. The CDR3 DNA reads TGTGCCAGCAGTACACCGGGACAGGGAACTATCAACGAGCAGTACTTC. The J gene is TRBJ2-7, the V gene TRBV28; TRBD1 matches 9 bases. CDR3 length: 16 amino acids. Germline values: CDR1 MDHEN, CDR2 SYDVKM. After removal of 5 bases from V and 5 bases from J, the junction contained 13 bases not matched to a gene.

The rearrangement links TRBV6-5 to TRBJ2-2, with TRBD2 matching over 8 bases. CDR1 and CDR2 from the germline V gene are MNHEY and SVGAGI. With 8 bases clipped from V and 0 bases from J, the junction kept 2 bases outside the gene matches. This CDR3 comprises 14 residues. The CDR3 reads CASQTSANTGELFF. The CDR3 DNA follows: TGTGCCAGCCAGACTAGCGCGAACACCGGGGAGCTGTTTTTT.

V and J are TRBV3-1 (or the pseudogene TRBV3-2) and TRBJ1-1; D is unresolved. The CDR3 sequence is 15 residues long. CDR1 LGHDT and CDR2 YNNKEL come from the germline V gene (reference sequence). With 4 bases removed from V and 4 bases from J, the gap between germline ends came to 16 bases. CDR3 sequence: CASSLAWQSGTEAFF. The DNA for the CDR3 is TGTGCCAGCAGCCTGGCGTGGCAGTCGGGCACTGAAGCTTTCTTT.

The chain couples TRBV7-3 to TRBJ2-5; 7 bases match TRBD2. Germline CDR1 is SGHTA and CDR2 is FQGTGA. The CDR3 is 14 residues long. V dropped 3 bases and J dropped 1; count of bases not matched to a gene: 2. The CDR3 reads CASSFWGGQETQYF. In DNA, the CDR3 is TGTGCCAGCAGCTTTTGGGGGGGCCAAGAGACCCAGTACTTC.

This clone has just a few counts. The chain is built from TRBV9 and TRBJ2-7; 8 nucleotides align to TRBD2. J was trimmed by 2 bases and V by 3 bases; bases with no gene match: 4. The length of the CDR3 is 14 residues. Germline V gene data show CDR1 as SGDLS and CDR2 as YYNGEE. The CDR3 sequence is CASSDGLATYEQYF. The CDR3 DNA follows: TGTGCCAGCAGCGATGGACTAGCAACCTACGAGCAGTACTTC. Based on the CDR3 plus reference TRBV9 and TRBJ2-7, the full variable domain is DSGVTQTPKHLITATGQRVTLRCSPRSGDLSVYWYQQSLDQGLQFLIQYYNGEERAKGNILERFSAQQFPDLHSELNLSSLELGDSALYFCASSDGLATYEQYFGPGTRLTVT.

The chain couples TRBV4-2 to TRBJ2-5; 12 bases line up with TRBD1. CDR1 and CDR2 (germline): LGHNA, YNFKEQ. The CDR3 loop spans 16 amino acids. V was pared by 3 bases and J by 2 bases, with 4 bases of the junction left unmatched. This CDR3 reads CASSQGQGAIQETQYF. For the CDR3, the DNA is TGTGCCAGCAGCCAGGGACAGGGGGCAATACAAGAGACCCAGTACTTC.

CDR3 amino acids: CASSPSPAYSGRGYEQYF. For the CDR3, the DNA is TGTGCCAGCAGTCCCTCCCCCGCATATAGCGGGAGAGGGTACGAGCAGTACTTC. The chain recombines TRBV6-2 or TRBV6-3 with TRBJ2-7, with TRBD2 matching 9 bases. CDR3 length: 18 residues. In germline, CDR1 is MNHEY, CDR2 SVGEGT. V lost 5 bases to trimming and J lost 4 bases; unmatched junction nucleotides: 18.